The 6 T cell receptor beta chains in this list originate from one sample, sequenced in a study of blood T cell repertoires in COVID-19. The protocol was immunoSEQ multiplex PCR, while the TCRdb copy is restricted to in-frame clones and leaves out a portion. The sample holds 55,000 to 70,000 clones, 60% to 80% seen once. The sequencing sample was made of peripheral blood. The receptors here all came from a man between 60 and 70 years old with acute or convalescent COVID-19.

The chain has TRBV30 and TRBJ1-3, with D unclear. Looked up from germline, CDR1 is GTSNPN and CDR2 is SVGIG (reference sequence). The CDR3 runs to 14 residues. Trimming took off 3 bases at V and 0 bases at J, with 9 bases between the two ends. CDR3 region: CAWRDFFSGNTIYF. CDR3 bases: TGTGCCTGGAGGGACTTTTTCTCTGGAAACACCATATATTTT.

The chain recombines TRBV5-1 with TRBJ1-1; D remains unclear. Trimming removed 0 bases from V and 7 bases from J, with 10 bases in between. Germline V gene data show CDR1 as SGHRS and CDR2 as YFSETQ. The CDR3 consists of 13 residues. The CDR3: CASSLDGYGEAFF. CDR3 sequence (DNA): TGCGCCAGCAGCTTGGACGGGTATGGTGAAGCTTTCTTT.

The chain uses TRBV19 and TRBJ1-1; D gene uncertain. The CDR3 has 12 amino acids. Trimming stripped 4 bases from V and 1 base from J, with 4 bases between. Germline V gives CDR1 LNHDA, CDR2 SQIVND (reference sequence). CDR3 amino acids: CASSNRNTEAFF. The CDR3 DNA reads TGTGCCAGTAGTAACAGGAACACTGAAGCTTTCTTT.

The chain couples TRBV27 to TRBJ2-2, with 7 bases that match TRBD1. Germline V gene lookup returns CDR1 MNHEY and CDR2 SMNVEV (reference sequence). J gave up 4 bases and V 3 bases, and 5 bases lay outside the gene matches. This CDR3 has 15 amino acids. DNA for the CDR3: TGTGCCAGCAGTTTTAATAGGGGGCTCACCGGGGAGCTGTTTTTT. Residues: CASSFNRGLTGELFF.

This CDR3 is CASSLDRGETQYF. The CDR3 bases are TGTGCCAGCAGCCTGGACAGAGGCGAGACCCAGTACTTC. This chain uses TRBV11-2 with TRBJ2-5; weak D call: TRBD1 (6 bases). The CDR3 is 13 residues long. Germline V gene data show CDR1 as SGHAT and CDR2 as FQNNGV. The germline V and J ends were trimmed by 5 bases and 5 bases, with 12 bases remaining between them. The full variable domain, in which reference TRBV11-2 and TRBJ2-5 provide the parts outside the CDR3, is EAGVAQSPRYKIIEKRQSVAFWCNPISGHATLYWYQQILGQGPKLLIQFQNNGVVDDSQLPKDRFSAERLKGVDSTLKIQPAKLEDSAVYLCASSLDRGETQYFGPGTRLLVL.

This clone was seen once. This chain joins TRBV30 and TRBJ1-2, with 8 bases lining up with TRBD1. Germline V CDR1 and CDR2: GTSNPN, SVGIG (reference sequence). With 7 bases clipped from V and 7 bases from J, the junction kept 5 bases outside the gene matches. The CDR3 is made up of 11 amino acids. CDR3 loop: CASDRAAGYTF. In DNA, the CDR3 is TGTGCCTCGGACAGGGCCGCTGGCTACACCTTC.